Presented here are 9 T cell receptor beta chains from one specimen sequenced in a study of cytomegalovirus exposure and HLA in healthy donors. The study ran its PCR with 60 Vbeta and 13 Jbeta primers. Generated by immunoSEQ multiplex PCR, the TCRdb table keeps only in-frame clones and is missing some. The table has approximately 150,000 clones, more than 65% seen once. Sequencing was carried out using PBMCs. The receptors stem from a man aged 25-45 years in good health and CMV-seropositive.

This chain connects TRBV21-1 to TRBJ1-4. TRBV21-1 is a documented pseudogene. The CDR3 loop spans 17 amino acids. The CDR3 nucleotides read TGTGCCAGCAGCAAAGCATTTGAGGCTGGAGCTAATGAAAAACTGTTTTTT. Residues: CASSKAFEAGANEKLFF.

The CDR3 loop is CASSLSPRGKNYGYTF. CDR3 DNA sequence: TGTGCCAGCAGCTTAAGCCCCAGGGGGAAGAACTATGGCTACACCTTC. The V call is TRBV7-9, the J call TRBJ1-2; the match to TRBD1 covers 7 bases. V was pared by 2 bases and J by 2 bases, with 8 bases of the junction left unmatched. The CDR3 runs 16 residues. Germline V gives CDR1 SEHNR, CDR2 FQNEAQ (reference sequence).

V is TRBV5-6 and J is TRBJ1-2; no firm D call. Germline CDR1 reads SGHDT; CDR2 reads YYEEEE. The V and J ends lost 3 bases and 4 bases respectively, with 13 bases between them. The CDR3 is 14 amino acids. The CDR3: CASSSGGRTYGYTF. CDR3 in DNA: TGTGCCAGCAGCTCGGGAGGACGGACCTATGGCTACACCTTC. The complete variable domain, with remaining parts taken from reference TRBV5-6 and TRBJ1-2, reads DAGVTQSPTHLIKTRGQQVTLRCSPKSGHDTVSWYQQALGQGPQFIFQYYEEEERQRGNFPDRFSGHQFPNYSSELNVNALLLGDSALYLCASSSGGRTYGYTFGSGTRLTVV.

This clone appeared once. This CDR3 reads CAISVTGSYGYTF. CDR3 sequence (DNA): TGTGCCATCAGTGTAACAGGGAGCTATGGCTACACCTTC. The chain employs TRBV10-3 and TRBJ1-2, with TRBD1 as a possible D gene (6 bases). V lost 4 bases and J lost 4, with 10 bases in between. The germline gives CDR1 ENHRY, CDR2 SYGVKD. CDR3 length: 13 residues.

This chain uses TRBV7-2 with TRBJ2-1; D is unclear. Per germline, CDR1 SGHTA and CDR2 FQGNSA. V lost 0 bases and J 3 bases, leaving 9 bases between the germline ends. The CDR3 runs 15 residues. The DNA for the CDR3 is TGTGCCAGCAGCTTAGCGCTCCTAGACTACAATGAGCAGTTCTTC. It specifies CASSLALLDYNEQFF.

This chain joins TRBV7-2 and TRBJ1-2, with D hard to call. Trimming cost V 1 base and J 8 bases, with 14 bases left between them. CDR3 size: 14 residues. Germline V CDR1 and CDR2: SGHTA, FQGNSA. CDR3 in DNA: TGTGCCAGCAGCTTAGATCGGTCCCGCTGGGGCTACACCTTC. It is translated as CASSLDRSRWGYTF.

This clone was detected a few times. J is TRBJ1-3 and V is TRBV5-6; 7 positions agree with TRBD1. This CDR3 comprises 16 residues. Germline V CDR1 and CDR2: SGHDT, YYEEEE. V trimming: 4 bases; J trimming: 3 bases; junction bases outside the gene matches: 10. The CDR3 DNA sequence: TGTGCCAGCAGCACTTACGACAGGGAATATGGAAACACCATATATTTT. It codes for CASSTYDREYGNTIYF. Full variable domain (missing parts from reference TRBV5-6 and TRBJ1-3): DAGVTQSPTHLIKTRGQQVTLRCSPKSGHDTVSWYQQALGQGPQFIFQYYEEEERQRGNFPDRFSGHQFPNYSSELNVNALLLGDSALYLCASSTYDREYGNTIYFGEGSWLTVV.

This chain joins TRBV7-8 and TRBJ2-7; D is perhaps TRBD2 (5 bases). Per the germline V gene, CDR1 is SGHVS and CDR2 is FQNEAQ. Deletions cut 3 bases from V and 3 bases from J, with 9 bases between. The CDR3 consists of 13 residues. CDR3 bases: TGTGCCAGCAGCTTGTCTCGGGGCTACGAGCAGTACTTC. Translated, it gives CASSLSRGYEQYF.

The chain uses TRBV2 and TRBJ1-6, with D hard to call. The V gene's germline CDR1 is SNHLY and CDR2 FYNNEI. V was cut by 5 bases and J by 11 bases, with 16 bases left in between. The CDR3 consists of 14 residues. CDR3 sequence reads: CASSTGGVEPPLHF. The DNA of the CDR3 is TGTGCCAGCAGTACCGGTGGAGTTGAGCCACCCCTCCACTTT.